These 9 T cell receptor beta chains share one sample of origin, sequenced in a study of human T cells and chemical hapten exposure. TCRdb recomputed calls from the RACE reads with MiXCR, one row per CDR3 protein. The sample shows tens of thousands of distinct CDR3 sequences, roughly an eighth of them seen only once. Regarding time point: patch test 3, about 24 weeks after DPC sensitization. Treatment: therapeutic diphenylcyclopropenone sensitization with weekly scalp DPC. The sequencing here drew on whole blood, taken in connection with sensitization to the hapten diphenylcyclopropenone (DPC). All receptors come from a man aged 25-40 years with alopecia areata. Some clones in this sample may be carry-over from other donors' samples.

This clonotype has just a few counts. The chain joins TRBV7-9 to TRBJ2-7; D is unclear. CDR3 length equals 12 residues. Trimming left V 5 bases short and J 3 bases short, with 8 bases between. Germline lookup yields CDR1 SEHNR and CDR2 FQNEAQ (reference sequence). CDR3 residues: CASSLEIYEQYF. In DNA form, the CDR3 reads TGTGCCAGCAGCCTGGAGATCTACGAGCAGTACTTC.

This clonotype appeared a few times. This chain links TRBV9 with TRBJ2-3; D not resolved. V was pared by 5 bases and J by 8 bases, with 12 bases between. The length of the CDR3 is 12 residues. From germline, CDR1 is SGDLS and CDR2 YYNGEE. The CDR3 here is CASSSDPGTQYF. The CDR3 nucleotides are TGTGCCAGCAGTTCTGACCCTGGTACGCAGTATTTT.

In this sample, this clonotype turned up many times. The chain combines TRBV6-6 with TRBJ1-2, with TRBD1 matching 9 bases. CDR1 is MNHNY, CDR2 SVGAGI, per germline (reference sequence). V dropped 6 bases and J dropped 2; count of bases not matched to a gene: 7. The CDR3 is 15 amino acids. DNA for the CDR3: TGTGCCAGCAGCCGGACAGGGGTCACCAACTATGGCTACACCTTC. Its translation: CASSRTGVTNYGYTF.

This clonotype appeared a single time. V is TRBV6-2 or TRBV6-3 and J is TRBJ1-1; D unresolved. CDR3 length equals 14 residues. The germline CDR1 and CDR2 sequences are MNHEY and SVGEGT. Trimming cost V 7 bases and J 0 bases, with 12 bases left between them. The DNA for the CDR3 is TGTGCCAGCATCCGCCAGGCTCTGAACACTGAAGCTTTCTTT. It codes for CASIRQALNTEAFF.

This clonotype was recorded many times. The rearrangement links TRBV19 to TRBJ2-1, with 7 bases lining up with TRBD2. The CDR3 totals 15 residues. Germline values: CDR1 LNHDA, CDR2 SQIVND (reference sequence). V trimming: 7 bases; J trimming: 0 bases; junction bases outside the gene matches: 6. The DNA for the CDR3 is TGTGCCAGTATGCGGACGGGGGGCTCCTACAATGAGCAGTTCTTC. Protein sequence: CASMRTGGSYNEQFF.

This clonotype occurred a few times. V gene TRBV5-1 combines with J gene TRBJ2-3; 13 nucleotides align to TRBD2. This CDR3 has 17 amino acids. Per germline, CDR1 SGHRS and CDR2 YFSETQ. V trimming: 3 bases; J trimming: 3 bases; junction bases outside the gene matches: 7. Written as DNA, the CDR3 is TGCGCCAGCAGCTCCCTTACTAGCGGGGGGGCAACAGATACGCAGTATTTT. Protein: CASSSLTSGGATDTQYF.

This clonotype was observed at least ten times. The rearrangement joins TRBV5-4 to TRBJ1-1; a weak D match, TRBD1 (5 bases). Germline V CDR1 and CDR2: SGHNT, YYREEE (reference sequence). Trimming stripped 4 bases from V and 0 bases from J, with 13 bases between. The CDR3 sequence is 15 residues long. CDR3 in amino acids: CASSPRGALNTEAFF. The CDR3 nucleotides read TGTGCCAGCAGCCCCCGGGGCGCCCTGAACACTGAAGCTTTCTTT.

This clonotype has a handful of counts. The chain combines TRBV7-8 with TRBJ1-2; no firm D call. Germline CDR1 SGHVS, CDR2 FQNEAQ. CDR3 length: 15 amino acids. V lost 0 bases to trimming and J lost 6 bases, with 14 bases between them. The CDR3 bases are TGTGCCAGCAGCTTAGCGCTTGGTCAGGTCGATGGCTACACCTTC. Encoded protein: CASSLALGQVDGYTF.

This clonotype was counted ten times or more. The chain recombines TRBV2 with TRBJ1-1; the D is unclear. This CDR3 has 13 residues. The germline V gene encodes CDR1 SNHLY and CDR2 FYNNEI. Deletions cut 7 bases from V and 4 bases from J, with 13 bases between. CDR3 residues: CASILSFFTEAFF. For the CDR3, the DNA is TGTGCCAGCATCCTCTCGTTTTTCACTGAAGCTTTCTTT. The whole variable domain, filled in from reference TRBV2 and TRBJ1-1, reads EPEVTQTPSHQVTQMGQEVILRCVPISNHLYFYWYRQILGQKVEFLVSFYNNEISEKSEIFDDQFSVERPDGSNFTLKIRSTKLEDSAMYFCASILSFFTEAFFGQGTRLTVV.